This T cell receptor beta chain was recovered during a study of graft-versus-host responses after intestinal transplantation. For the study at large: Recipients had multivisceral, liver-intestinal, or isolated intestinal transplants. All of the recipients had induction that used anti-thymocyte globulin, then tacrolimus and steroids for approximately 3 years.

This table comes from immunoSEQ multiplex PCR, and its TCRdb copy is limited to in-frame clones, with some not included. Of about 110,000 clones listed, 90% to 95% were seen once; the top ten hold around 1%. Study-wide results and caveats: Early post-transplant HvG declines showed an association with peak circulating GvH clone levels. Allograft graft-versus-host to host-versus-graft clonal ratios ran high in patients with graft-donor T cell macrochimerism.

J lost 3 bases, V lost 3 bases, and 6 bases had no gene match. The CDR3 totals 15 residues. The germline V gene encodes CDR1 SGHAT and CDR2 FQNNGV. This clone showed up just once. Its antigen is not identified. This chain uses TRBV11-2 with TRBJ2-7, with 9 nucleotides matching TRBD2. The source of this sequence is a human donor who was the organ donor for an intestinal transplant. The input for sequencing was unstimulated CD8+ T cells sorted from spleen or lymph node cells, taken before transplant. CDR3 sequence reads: CASSLGSGGLYEQYF. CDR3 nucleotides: TGTGCCAGCAGCTTGGGTAGCGGGGGCCTCTACGAGCAGTACTTC.